This T cell receptor (beta chain) originates from a study of T cell responses to AZD1222 COVID-19 vaccine. Generated by immunoSEQ multiplex PCR, the TCRdb table keeps only in-frame clones and is missing some. The sample consists of about 150,000 clones, approximately 90% of them appearing once. Trimming cost V 0 bases and J 0 bases, with 12 bases left between them. The CDR3 covers 16 residues. Per germline, CDR1 LGHDT and CDR2 YNNKEL (reference sequence). The sequence was obtained from an adult in good health. The genes are TRBV3-1 (or the pseudogene TRBV3-2) and TRBJ2-7; D is undetermined. Sequencing used peripheral blood, obtained on day 0 of AZD1222 vaccination. The CDR3 is CASSQDSTSSSYEQYF. In DNA, the CDR3 is TGTGCCAGCAGCCAAGACTCGACATCGAGCTCCTACGAGCAGTACTTC.